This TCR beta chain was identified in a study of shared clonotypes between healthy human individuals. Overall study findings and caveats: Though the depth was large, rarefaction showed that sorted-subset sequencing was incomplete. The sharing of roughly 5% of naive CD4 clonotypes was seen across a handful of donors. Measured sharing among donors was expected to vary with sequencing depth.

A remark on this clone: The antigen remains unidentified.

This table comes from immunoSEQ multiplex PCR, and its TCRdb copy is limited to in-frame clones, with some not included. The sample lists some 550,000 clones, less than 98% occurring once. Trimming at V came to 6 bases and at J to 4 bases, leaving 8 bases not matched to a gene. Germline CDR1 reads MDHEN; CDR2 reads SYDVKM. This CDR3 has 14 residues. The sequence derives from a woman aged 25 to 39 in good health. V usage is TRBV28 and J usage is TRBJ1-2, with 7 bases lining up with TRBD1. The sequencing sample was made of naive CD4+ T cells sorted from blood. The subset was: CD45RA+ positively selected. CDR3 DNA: TGTGCCAGCAGAATCCAGGGGGAGGCCTATGGCTACACCTTC. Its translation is CASRIQGEAYGYTF.